This T cell receptor beta chain was identified in a study of blood T cell repertoires in COVID-19. Study in general: Donors in the United States, Italy and Spain gave samples during acute or convalescent COVID-19. Sources were T cells, B-cell-depleted T cells, or PBMCs; the material itself was cDNA or gDNA.

Germline V lookup: CDR1 MDHEN, CDR2 SYDVKM. Trimming took 6 bases from V and 10 from J, leaving 12 bases between them. CDR3 length: 12 amino acids. Profiled with immunoSEQ multiplex PCR; TCRdb holds only in-frame clones, not every one. The sample has about 92,000 clones, roughly 80% seen once. The rearrangement joins TRBV28 to TRBJ1-4, with D hard to call. This TCR was sampled from a woman of 80 years or more with active or convalescent COVID-19. Material for sequencing was peripheral blood. CDR3 bases: TGTGCCAGCAGCCCTAGTTTTGGAAAACTGTTTTTT. Residues: CASSPSFGKLFF.